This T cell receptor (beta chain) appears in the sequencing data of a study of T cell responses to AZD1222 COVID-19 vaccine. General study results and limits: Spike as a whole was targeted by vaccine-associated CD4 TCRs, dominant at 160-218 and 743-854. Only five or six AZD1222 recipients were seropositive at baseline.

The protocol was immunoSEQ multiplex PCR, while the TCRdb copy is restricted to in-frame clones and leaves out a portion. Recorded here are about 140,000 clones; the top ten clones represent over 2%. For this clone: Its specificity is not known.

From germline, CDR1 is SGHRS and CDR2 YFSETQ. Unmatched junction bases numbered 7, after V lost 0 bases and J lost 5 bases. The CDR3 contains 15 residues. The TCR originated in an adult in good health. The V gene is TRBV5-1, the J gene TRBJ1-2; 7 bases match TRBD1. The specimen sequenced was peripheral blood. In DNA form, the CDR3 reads TGCGCCAGCAGCTTGGCGCGACAGGGCGTTTATGGCTACACCTTC. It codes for CASSLARQGVYGYTF.